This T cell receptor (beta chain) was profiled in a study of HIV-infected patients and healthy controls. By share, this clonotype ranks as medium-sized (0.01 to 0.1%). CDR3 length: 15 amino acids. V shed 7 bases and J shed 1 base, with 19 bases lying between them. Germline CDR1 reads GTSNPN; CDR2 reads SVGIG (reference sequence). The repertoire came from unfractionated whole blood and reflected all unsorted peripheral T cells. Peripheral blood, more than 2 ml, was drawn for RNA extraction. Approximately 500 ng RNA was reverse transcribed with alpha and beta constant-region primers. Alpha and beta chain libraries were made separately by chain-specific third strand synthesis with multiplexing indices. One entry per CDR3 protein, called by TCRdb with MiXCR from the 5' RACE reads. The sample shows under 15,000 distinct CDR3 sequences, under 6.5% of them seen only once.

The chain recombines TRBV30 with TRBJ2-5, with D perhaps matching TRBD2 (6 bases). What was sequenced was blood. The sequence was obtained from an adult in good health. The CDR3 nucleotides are TGTGCCTATACCCCAAGGGAGCGGGCCCAAGAGACCCAGTACTTC. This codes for CAYTPRERAQETQYF.